This TCR beta chain was retrieved from a study of T-cell memory formation after mild COVID-19. V lost 7 bases and J lost 9, with 13 bases in between. CDR1 and CDR2 from the germline V gene are SGHTA and FQGNSA. The CDR3 is 13 amino acids. This clonotype has more than one count but fewer than ten. Its antigen is unknown. Each CDR3 protein gets one entry after TCRdb re-called the 5' RACE reads with MiXCR. This sample has around 450,000 distinct CDR3 sequences, with 24% found just once. Regarding the study as a whole: CD4+ clones that contracted lay mainly in CM and EM; CD8+ ones lay in EMRA. Pre-infection memory held some responding clones, suggesting pre-existing cross-reactive T cells responded.

This TCR was recovered from an adult woman who had mild COVID-19 (a few samples of this study predate the infection). Cell type and time point are not known. Sequencing was performed on PBMCs or a T cell subset sorted from them (not recorded which). V usage is TRBV7-2 and J usage is TRBJ1-6; D perhaps matches TRBD1 (6 bases). The CDR3 region is CASNKQGGSPLHF. The CDR3 DNA reads TGTGCCAGCAACAAACAGGGCGGTTCACCCCTCCACTTT.